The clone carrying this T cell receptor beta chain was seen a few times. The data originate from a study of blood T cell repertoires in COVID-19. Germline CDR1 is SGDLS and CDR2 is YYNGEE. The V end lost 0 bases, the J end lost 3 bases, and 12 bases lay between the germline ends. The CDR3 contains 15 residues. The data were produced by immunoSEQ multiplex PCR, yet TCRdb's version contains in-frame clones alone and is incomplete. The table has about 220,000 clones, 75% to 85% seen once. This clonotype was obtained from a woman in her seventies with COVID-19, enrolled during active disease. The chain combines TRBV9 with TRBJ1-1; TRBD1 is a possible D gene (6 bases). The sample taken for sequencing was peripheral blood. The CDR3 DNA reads TGTGCCAGCAGCGTAGGATGGGGGCTAGACACTGAAGCTTTCTTT. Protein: CASSVGWGLDTEAFF.